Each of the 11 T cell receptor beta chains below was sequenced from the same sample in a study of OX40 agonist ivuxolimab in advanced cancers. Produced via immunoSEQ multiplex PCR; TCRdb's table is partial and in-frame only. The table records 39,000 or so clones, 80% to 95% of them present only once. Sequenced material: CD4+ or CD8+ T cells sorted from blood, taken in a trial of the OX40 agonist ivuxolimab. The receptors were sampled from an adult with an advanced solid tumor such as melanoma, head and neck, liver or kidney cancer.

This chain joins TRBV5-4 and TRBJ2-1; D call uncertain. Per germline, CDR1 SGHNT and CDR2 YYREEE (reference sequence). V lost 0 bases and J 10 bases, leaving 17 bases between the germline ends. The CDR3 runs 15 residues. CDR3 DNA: TGTGCCAGCAGCTTGGGAGACCCGCCGTTGGGGGAGCAGTTCTTC. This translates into CASSLGDPPLGEQFF. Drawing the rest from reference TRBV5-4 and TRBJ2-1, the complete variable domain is ETGVTQSPTHLIKTRGQQVTLRCSSQSGHNTVSWYQQALGQGPQFIFQYYREEENGRGNFPPRFSGLQFPNYSSELNVNALELDDSALYLCASSLGDPPLGEQFFGPGTRLTVL.

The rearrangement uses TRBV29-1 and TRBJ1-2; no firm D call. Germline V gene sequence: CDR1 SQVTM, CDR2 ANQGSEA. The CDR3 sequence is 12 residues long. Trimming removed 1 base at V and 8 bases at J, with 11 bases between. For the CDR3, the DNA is TGCAGCGTTGAAGGTGGTGGCAGCGGCTACACCTTC. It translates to CSVEGGGSGYTF.

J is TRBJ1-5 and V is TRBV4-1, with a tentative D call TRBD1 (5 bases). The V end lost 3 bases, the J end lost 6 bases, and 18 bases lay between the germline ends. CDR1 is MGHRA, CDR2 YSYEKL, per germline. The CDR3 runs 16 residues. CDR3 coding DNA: TGCGCCAGCAGCCATGAAGCACTGCTCGGGGGTCAGCCCCAGCATTTT. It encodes CASSHEALLGGQPQHF.

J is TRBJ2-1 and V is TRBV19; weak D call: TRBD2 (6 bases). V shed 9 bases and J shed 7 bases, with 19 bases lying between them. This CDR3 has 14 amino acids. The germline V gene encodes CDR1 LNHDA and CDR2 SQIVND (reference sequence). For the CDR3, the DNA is TGTGCCAGCGGACGGGGACTGGCCCCTAATGAGCAGTTCTTC. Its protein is CASGRGLAPNEQFF.

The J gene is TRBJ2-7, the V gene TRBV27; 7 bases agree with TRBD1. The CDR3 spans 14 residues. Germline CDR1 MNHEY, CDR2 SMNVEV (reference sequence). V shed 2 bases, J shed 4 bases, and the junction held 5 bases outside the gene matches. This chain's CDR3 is CASSLKGASYEQYF. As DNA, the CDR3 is TGTGCCAGCAGTTTAAAGGGGGCGAGTTACGAGCAGTACTTC.

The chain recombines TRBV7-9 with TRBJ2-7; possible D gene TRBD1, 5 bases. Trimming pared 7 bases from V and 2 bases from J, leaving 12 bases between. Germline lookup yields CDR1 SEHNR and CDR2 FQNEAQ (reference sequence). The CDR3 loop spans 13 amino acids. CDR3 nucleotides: TGTGCCAGCAATCTTGCAGGGACCTACGAGCAGTACTTC. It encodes CASNLAGTYEQYF.

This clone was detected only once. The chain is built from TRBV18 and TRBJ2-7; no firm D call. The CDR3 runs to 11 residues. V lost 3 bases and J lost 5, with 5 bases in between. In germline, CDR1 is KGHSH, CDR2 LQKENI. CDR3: CASSPADEQYF. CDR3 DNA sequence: TGTGCCAGCTCACCCGCGGACGAGCAGTACTTC.

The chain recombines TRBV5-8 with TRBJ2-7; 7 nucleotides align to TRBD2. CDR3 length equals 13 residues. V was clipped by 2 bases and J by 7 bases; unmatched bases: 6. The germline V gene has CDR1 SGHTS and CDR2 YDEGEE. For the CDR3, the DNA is TGTGCCAGCAGCTTCGGACTAGACCGGGAGCAGTACTTC. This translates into CASSFGLDREQYF.

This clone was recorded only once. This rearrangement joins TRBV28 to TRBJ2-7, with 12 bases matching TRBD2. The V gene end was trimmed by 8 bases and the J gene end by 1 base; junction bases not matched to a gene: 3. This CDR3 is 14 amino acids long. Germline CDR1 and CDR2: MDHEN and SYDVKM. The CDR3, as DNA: TGTGCCAGCGAACTAGCGGGAGGATCCTACGAGCAGTACTTC. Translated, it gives CASELAGGSYEQYF.

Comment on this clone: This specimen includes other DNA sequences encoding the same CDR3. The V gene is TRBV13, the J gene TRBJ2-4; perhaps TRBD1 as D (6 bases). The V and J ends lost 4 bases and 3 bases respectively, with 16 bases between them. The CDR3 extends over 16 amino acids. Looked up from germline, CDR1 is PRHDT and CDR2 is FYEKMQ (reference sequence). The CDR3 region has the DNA TGTGCCAGCAGCTCCCCCGACAGGAGCGGCAAAAACATTCAGTACTTC. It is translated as CASSSPDRSGKNIQYF.

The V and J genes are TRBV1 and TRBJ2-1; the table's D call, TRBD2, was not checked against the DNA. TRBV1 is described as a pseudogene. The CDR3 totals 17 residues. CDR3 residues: CTSSQPTGTSGSNEQFF. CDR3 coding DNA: TGCACCAGCAGCCAACCCACCGGGACTAGCGGGAGCAATGAGCAGTTCTTC.